This TCR beta chain was observed in a study of human T cells and chemical hapten exposure. Study overall: DPC 0.01% went on the upper back by patch test, with reading at 6 days. Chiefly female patients presented with alopecia areata, totalis or universalis.

Germline assignment: CDR1 DFQATT and CDR2 SNEGSKA (reference sequence). The germline V and J ends were trimmed by 4 bases and 5 bases, with 9 bases remaining between them. This CDR3 spans 11 amino acids. The time point denotes: pre-sensitization, week 0. Treatment specified: therapeutic diphenylcyclopropenone sensitization with weekly scalp DPC. In regard to this clonotype: What it recognizes is unknown.

As the library was built, unique molecular identifiers were attached to individual cDNA molecules. TCRdb passed the RACE reads through MiXCR, listing each CDR3 protein once. Among 85,000 to 90,000 distinct CDR3 sequences listed, 8% to 10% were seen once. General study findings and limits: Positive correlation was observed between PT1 expanded TCR counts and patch test score.

The rearrangement links TRBV20-1 to TRBJ2-7, with a weak D call TRBD1 (6 bases). The sequenced sample was whole blood, obtained in connection with sensitization to the hapten diphenylcyclopropenone (DPC). The TCR was taken from a woman in her 40s with alopecia areata. Some clones in this sample may be carry-over from other donors' samples. The CDR3 is CSAKQGNEQYF. The CDR3 coding sequence is TGCAGTGCTAAACAGGGAAACGAGCAGTACTTC.